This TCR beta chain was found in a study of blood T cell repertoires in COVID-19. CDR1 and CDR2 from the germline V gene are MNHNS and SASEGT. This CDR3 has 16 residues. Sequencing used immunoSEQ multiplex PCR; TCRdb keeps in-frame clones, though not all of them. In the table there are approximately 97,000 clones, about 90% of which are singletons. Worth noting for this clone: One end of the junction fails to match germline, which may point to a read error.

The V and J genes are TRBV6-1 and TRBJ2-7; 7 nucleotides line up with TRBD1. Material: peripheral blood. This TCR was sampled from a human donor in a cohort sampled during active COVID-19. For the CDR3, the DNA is TGTGCCAGCAGGGAATTAACCGGGACAGCCCTTTTGCCCCTTCTCTTC. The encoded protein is CASRELTGTALLPLLF.